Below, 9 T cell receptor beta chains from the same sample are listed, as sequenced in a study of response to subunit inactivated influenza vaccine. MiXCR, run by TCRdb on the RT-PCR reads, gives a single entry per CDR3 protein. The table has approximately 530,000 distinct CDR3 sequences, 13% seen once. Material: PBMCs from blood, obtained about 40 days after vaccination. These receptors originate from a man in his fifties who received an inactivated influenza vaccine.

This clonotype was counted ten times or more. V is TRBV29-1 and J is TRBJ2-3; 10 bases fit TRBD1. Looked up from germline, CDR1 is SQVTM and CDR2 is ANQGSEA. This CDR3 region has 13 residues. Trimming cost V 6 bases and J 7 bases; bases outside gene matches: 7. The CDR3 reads CSVRDRGGNTQYF. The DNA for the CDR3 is TGCAGCGTGAGGGACAGGGGAGGGAATACGCAGTATTTT.

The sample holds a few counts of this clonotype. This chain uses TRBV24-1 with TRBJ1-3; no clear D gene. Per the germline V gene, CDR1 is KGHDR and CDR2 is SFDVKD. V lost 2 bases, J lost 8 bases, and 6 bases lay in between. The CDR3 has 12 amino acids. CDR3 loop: CATSDYRDTIYF. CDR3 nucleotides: TGTGCCACCAGTGATTACCGGGACACCATATATTTT.

DNA of the CDR3: TGCAGTGCCCACCAGGGGCGCACAGATACGCAGTATTTT. Protein product: CSAHQGRTDTQYF. The chain couples TRBV20-1 to TRBJ2-3, with a possible D match to TRBD1 (6 bases). The CDR3 contains 13 residues. Trimming stripped 6 bases from V and 1 base from J, with 11 bases between. Germline V gene lookup returns CDR1 DFQATT and CDR2 SNEGSKA (reference sequence).

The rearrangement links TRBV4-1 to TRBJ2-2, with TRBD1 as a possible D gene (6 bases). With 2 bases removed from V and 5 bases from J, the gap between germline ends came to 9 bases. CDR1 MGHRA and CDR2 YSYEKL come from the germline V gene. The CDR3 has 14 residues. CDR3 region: CASSQSGETGELFF. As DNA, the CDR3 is TGCGCCAGCAGCCAATCAGGGGAGACCGGGGAGCTGTTTTTT.

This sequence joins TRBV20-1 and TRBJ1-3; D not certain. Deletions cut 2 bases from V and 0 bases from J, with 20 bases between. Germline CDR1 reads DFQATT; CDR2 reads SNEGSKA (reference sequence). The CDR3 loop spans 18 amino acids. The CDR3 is CSARMDGGPYHSGNTIYF. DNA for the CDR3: TGCAGTGCTAGAATGGACGGCGGACCATATCACTCTGGAAACACCATATATTTT.

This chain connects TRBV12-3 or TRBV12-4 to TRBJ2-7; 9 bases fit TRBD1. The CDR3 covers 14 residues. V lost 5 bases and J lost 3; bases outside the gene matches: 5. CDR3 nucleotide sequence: TGTGCCAGCAGTAGCTGGGGACAGGGCTACGAGCAGTACTTC. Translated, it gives CASSSWGQGYEQYF.

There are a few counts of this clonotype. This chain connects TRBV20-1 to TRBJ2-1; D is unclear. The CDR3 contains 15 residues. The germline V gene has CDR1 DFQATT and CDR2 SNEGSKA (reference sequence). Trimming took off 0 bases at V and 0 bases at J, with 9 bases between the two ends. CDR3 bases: TGCAGTGCTAGAGAGTCGGGTAGCTCCTACAATGAGCAGTTCTTC. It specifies CSARESGSSYNEQFF.

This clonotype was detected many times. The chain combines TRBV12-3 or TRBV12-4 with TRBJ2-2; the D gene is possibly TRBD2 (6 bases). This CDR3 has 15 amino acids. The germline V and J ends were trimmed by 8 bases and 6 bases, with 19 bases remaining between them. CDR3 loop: CASGGGMGVAGELFF. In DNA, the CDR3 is TGTGCCAGCGGTGGAGGGATGGGTGTTGCCGGGGAGCTGTTTTTT.

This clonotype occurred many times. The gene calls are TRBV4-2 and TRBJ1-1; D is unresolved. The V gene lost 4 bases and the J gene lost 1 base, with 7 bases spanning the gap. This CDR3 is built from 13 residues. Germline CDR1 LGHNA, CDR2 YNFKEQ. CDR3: CASSREKNTEAFF. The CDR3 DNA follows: TGTGCCAGCAGCCGCGAAAAGAACACTGAAGCTTTCTTT.